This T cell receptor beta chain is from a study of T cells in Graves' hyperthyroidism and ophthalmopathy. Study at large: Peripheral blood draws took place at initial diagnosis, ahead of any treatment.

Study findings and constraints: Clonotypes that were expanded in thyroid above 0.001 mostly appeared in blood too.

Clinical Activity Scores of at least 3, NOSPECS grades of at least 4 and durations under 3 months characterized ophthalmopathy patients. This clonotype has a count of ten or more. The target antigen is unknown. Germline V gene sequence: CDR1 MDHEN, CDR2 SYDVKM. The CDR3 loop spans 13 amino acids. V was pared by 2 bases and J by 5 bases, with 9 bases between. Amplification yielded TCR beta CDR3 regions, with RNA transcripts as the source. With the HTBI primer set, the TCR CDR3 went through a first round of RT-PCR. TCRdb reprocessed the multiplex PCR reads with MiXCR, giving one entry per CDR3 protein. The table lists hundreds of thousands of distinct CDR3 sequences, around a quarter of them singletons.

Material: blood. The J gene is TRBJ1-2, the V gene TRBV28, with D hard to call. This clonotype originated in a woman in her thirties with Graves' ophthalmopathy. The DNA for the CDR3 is TGTGCCAGCAGTTTAAGTCAGGCTTATGGCTACACCTTC. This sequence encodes CASSLSQAYGYTF.